Listed below are T cell receptor beta chains from one sample, sequenced in a study of cytomegalovirus exposure and HLA in healthy donors. Assay used: immunoSEQ multiplex PCR; TCRdb lists only in-frame clones, some missing. The table for this sample gives 130,000 or so clones. The sequencing input was PBMCs. These receptors originate from a woman aged 40 to 55 in good health and CMV-seronegative. Each CDR3 is given with its conserved first and last residue. The D gene is left open where the match is weak.

j_call,v_call,d_call,cdr3_nt,cdr3_aa
TRBJ1-2,TRBV5-5,.,TGTGCCAGCAATCGCGGTGGGGCGGACTATGGCTACACCTTC,CASNRGGADYGYTF
TRBJ2-2,TRBV5-4,TRBD2,TGTGCCAGCAGCCTGGTAACGGGGAGGGGCACCGGGGAGCTGTTTTTT,CASSLVTGRGTGELFF
TRBJ1-6,TRBV19,.,TGTGCCAGCAGGGAAGTCTACTATAATTCACCCCTCCACTTT,CASREVYYNSPLHF
TRBJ1-2,TRBV19,.,TGTGCCAGTAGTATAGGAGGCGGCTACACCTTC,CASSIGGGYTF
TRBJ1-5,TRBV6-6,.,TGTGCCAGCAGAACTAAGAGCAATCAGCCCCAGCATTTT,CASRTKSNQPQHF
TRBJ2-3,TRBV19,TRBD2,TGTGCCAGTAGTACCGGGACTAGCCTCTCAAATACGCAGTATTTT,CASSTGTSLSNTQYF
TRBJ1-2,TRBV28,.,TGTGCCATTAGTGGACAGCACTATGGCTACACCTTC,CAISGQHYGYTF
TRBJ2-1,TRBV25-1,.,TGTGCCAGCCACACAAGCTACAATGAGCAGTTCTTC,CASHTSYNEQFF
TRBJ1-4,TRBV5-4,TRBD1,TGTGCCACCGGACCCCGGGACAGCCGTAATGAAAAACTGTTTTTT,CATGPRDSRNEKLFF
TRBJ1-5,TRBV7-9,.,TGTGCCAGCAGCGTAGACAGGAATCAGCCCCAGCATTTT,CASSVDRNQPQHF
TRBJ1-4,TRBV11-2,TRBD1,TGTGCCAGCAGCGCGTACAGGGGTAGAGAAAAACTGTTTTTT,CASSAYRGREKLFF
TRBJ1-4,TRBV28,.,TGTGCCAGCTCCCAGGTGACCGGGGTTAATGAAAAACTGTTTTTT,CASSQVTGVNEKLFF
TRBJ1-1,TRBV10-3,.,TGTGCCATCAGTGTCCGGGACACCTGGAACACTGAAGCTTTCTTT,CAISVRDTWNTEAFF
TRBJ2-7,TRBV5-4,TRBD2,TGTGCCAGCAGCCCGAGGGGAGGGTCCATCGACGAGCAGTACTTC,CASSPRGGSIDEQYF
TRBJ1-2,TRBV4-3,TRBD1,TGCGCCAGCAGCCAGGACAGGGTCTATGGCTACACCTTC,CASSQDRVYGYTF
TRBJ1-1,TRBV5-6,.,TGTGCCAGCAGCCGGCAGGGCTTGGGGAACACTGAAGCTTTCTTT,CASSRQGLGNTEAFF
TRBJ2-6,TRBV7-9,TRBD1,TGTGCCAGCAGCTTTGGGACAGGGCCCCTTTCTGGGGCCAACGTCCTGACTTTC,CASSFGTGPLSGANVLTF
TRBJ2-5,TRBV28,.,TGTGCCAGCAGTTATTGGGGGAGGAACCAAGAGACCCAGTACTTC,CASSYWGRNQETQYF
TRBJ1-5,TRBV19,.,TGTGCCAGTACCTCACTCTGGCGGGGGAGCAATCAGCCCCAGCATTTT,CASTSLWRGSNQPQHF
TRBJ2-1,TRBV2,TRBD2,TGTGCCAGCAGTCCAGGGCCGGGACTAGCGGGCAATGAGCAGTTCTTC,CASSPGPGLAGNEQFF
TRBJ1-1,TRBV9,.,TGTGCCAGCAGCGTATCGGGGAGTGAAGCTTTCTTT,CASSVSGSEAFF
TRBJ1-2,TRBV19,.,TGTGCCAGTAGTATGAGCCAGCGACAGAACTATGGCTACACCTTC,CASSMSQRQNYGYTF
TRBJ2-3,TRBV6-6,.,TGTGCCAGCAGTTTGGGCCGCCCCCCAGATACGCAGTATTTT,CASSLGRPPDTQYF
TRBJ1-5,TRBV6-5,TRBD1,TGTGCCAGCGGATTCCAGGGGGCGGGGAATCAGCCCCAGCATTTT,CASGFQGAGNQPQHF
TRBJ1-6,TRBV11-2,TRBD1,TGTGCCAGCAGCATACAGGGGATCCCTTCACCCCTCCACTTT,CASSIQGIPSPLHF